Below, 16 T cell receptor beta chains from the same sample are listed, as sequenced in a study of blood T cell repertoires in COVID-19. Measured with immunoSEQ multiplex PCR; TCRdb has only the in-frame clones, and not every one. There are some 170,000 clones in the sample; around 80% occur only once, and approximately 8.7% lies in the top ten. The material sequenced was peripheral blood. The receptor set was obtained from a woman aged 70 to 79 with acute or convalescent COVID-19.

The rearrangement links TRBV19 to TRBJ2-2; D possibly corresponds to TRBD2 (6 bases). The CDR3 is 14 residues long. V shed 6 bases and J shed 5 bases, with 13 bases lying between them. Per germline, CDR1 LNHDA and CDR2 SQIVND (reference sequence). In DNA form, the CDR3 reads TGTGCCAGTAGCCTGACTAGTTTAACCGGGGAGCTGTTTTTT. This gives the protein CASSLTSLTGELFF.

The rearrangement joins TRBV5-5 to TRBJ2-7; perhaps TRBD1 as D (5 bases). CDR3 length equals 14 residues. Germline values: CDR1 SGHKS, CDR2 YYEKEE (reference sequence). The ends were cut back, 4 bases at V and 3 bases at J, with 14 bases in the middle. The CDR3 region has the DNA TGTGCCAGCAGCAAGGTCGACAGTATCTACGAGCAGTACTTC. Translating it yields CASSKVDSIYEQYF.

The chain is built from TRBV2 and TRBJ2-5; TRBD2 aligns across 9 bases. The junction had 5 bases not matched to a gene; V was cut back by 8 bases and J by 1 base. CDR3 length equals 14 residues. CDR1 is SNHLY and CDR2 is FYNNEI in the germline V gene. The CDR3: CASAREGFQETQYF. The CDR3 bases are TGTGCCAGCGCGCGGGAGGGCTTCCAAGAGACCCAGTACTTC.

The chain recombines TRBV15 with TRBJ2-5; D is perhaps TRBD1 (5 bases). Per the germline V gene, CDR1 is LNHNV and CDR2 is YYDKDF (reference sequence). The CDR3 runs to 14 residues. V was pared by 0 bases and J by 2 bases, with 7 bases between. The CDR3 region is CATSRDAGQETQYF. The CDR3 DNA sequence: TGTGCCACCAGCAGAGATGCAGGGCAAGAGACCCAGTACTTC.

The V and J genes are TRBV7-6 and TRBJ2-7; 7 nucleotides agree with TRBD2. Per the germline V gene, CDR1 is SGHVS and CDR2 is FNYEAQ. Trimming at V came to 0 bases and at J to 0 bases, leaving 5 bases not matched to a gene. This CDR3 region has 16 residues. CDR3 DNA: TGTGCCAGCAGCTTAGCGGGAGCGGGAAACTCCTACGAGCAGTACTTC. Amino acid sequence: CASSLAGAGNSYEQYF.

This rearrangement joins TRBV29-1 to TRBJ2-7; TRBD1 might be the D (7 bases). V lost 4 bases and J lost 3, with 16 bases in between. Germline loops: CDR1 SQVTM, CDR2 ANQGSEA. The CDR3 has 14 residues. The CDR3, as DNA: TGCAGCGTTGGGACTCAGGGGGGAAACTACGAGCAGTACTTC. It translates to CSVGTQGGNYEQYF.

This clone turned up a few times. The V and J genes are TRBV11-3 and TRBJ2-2; 8 nucleotides match TRBD1. The V gene's germline CDR1 is SGHNT and CDR2 YENEEA. V lost 5 bases and J lost 3; bases outside the gene matches: 2. The CDR3 is made up of 14 amino acids. The CDR3 sequence: CASSPTGDTGELFF. DNA for the CDR3: TGTGCCAGCAGCCCGACAGGGGACACCGGGGAGCTGTTTTTT.

The chain combines TRBV18 with TRBJ2-7; no reliable D call. Deletions cut 3 bases from V and 2 bases from J, with 8 bases between. The length of the CDR3 is 13 residues. The germline V gene encodes CDR1 KGHSH and CDR2 LQKENI. CDR3 coding DNA: TGTGCCAGCTCACCGAGTACCACCTACGAGCAGTACTTC. Translating gives CASSPSTTYEQYF. The variable domain in full, completed from reference TRBV18 and TRBJ2-7, reads NAGVMQNPRHLVRRRGQEARLRCSPMKGHSHVYWYRQLPEEGLKFMVYLQKENIIDESGMPKERFSAEFPKEGPSILRIQQVVRGDSAAYFCASSPSTTYEQYFGPGTRLTVT.

The chain combines TRBV5-1 with TRBJ2-1; 8 bases align to TRBD1. Trimming removed 0 bases from V and 5 bases from J; junction bases left unmatched: 4. Germline lookup yields CDR1 SGHRS and CDR2 YFSETQ. CDR3 size: 15 residues. The CDR3 DNA sequence: TGCGCCAGCAGCTTGGAGGGACAGGAAGACAATGAGCAGTTCTTC. It codes for CASSLEGQEDNEQFF.

The gene calls are TRBV11-2 and TRBJ1-4, with D perhaps TRBD1 (5 bases). The CDR3 is 14 amino acids. Looked up from germline, CDR1 is SGHAT and CDR2 is FQNNGV. V lost 5 bases, J lost 3 bases, and 10 bases lay in between. Here the CDR3 reads CASSQGGANEKLFF. The CDR3 DNA is TGTGCCAGCAGCCAGGGTGGGGCTAATGAAAAACTGTTTTTT.

The chain carries TRBV28 and TRBJ2-3; 9 bases fit TRBD2. With 2 bases clipped from V and 0 bases from J, the junction kept 6 bases outside the gene matches. The CDR3 totals 17 residues. Germline assignment: CDR1 MDHEN and CDR2 SYDVKM. In nucleotides, the CDR3 is TGTGCCAGCAGTTTACCGTTAGCGGGGGACAGCACAGATACGCAGTATTTT. As protein: CASSLPLAGDSTDTQYF.

This chain joins TRBV5-8 and TRBJ2-1; 11 nucleotides match TRBD2. In germline, CDR1 is SGHTS, CDR2 YDEGEE. CDR3 length: 14 residues. Trimming took 7 bases from V and 7 from J; bases not matched to a gene: 7. The CDR3 bases are TGTGCCAGCTCCGGGACTAGCGGAAGGAATGAGCAGTTCTTC. Translated, it gives CASSGTSGRNEQFF.

This chain uses TRBV10-2 with TRBJ2-3; TRBD2 is a possible D gene (6 bases). Germline lookup yields CDR1 WSHSY and CDR2 SAAADI. The V end lost 6 bases, the J end lost 3 bases, and 13 bases lay between the germline ends. The CDR3 covers 14 residues. The CDR3: CASSFGGITDTQYF. The CDR3 DNA is TGCGCCAGCAGCTTTGGAGGGATTACAGATACGCAGTATTTT.

This clone was observed a single time. The chain links TRBV3-1 (or the pseudogene TRBV3-2) to TRBJ2-1; tentatively, D is TRBD2 (5 bases). The length of the CDR3 is 17 residues. Germline CDR1 reads LGHDT; CDR2 reads YNNKEL (reference sequence). V lost 0 bases to trimming and J lost 0 bases, with 12 bases between them. In nucleotides, the CDR3 is TGTGCCAGCAGCCAAGATGCCCTAGCAGCCTCCTACAATGAGCAGTTCTTC. It is translated as CASSQDALAASYNEQFF.

This clone was detected a few times. The chain combines TRBV6-6 with TRBJ1-1, with TRBD1 identical over 7 bases. CDR1 and CDR2 from the germline V gene are MNHNY and SVGAGI (reference sequence). Germline trimming cut 6 bases from V and 5 bases from J; bases unmatched to any gene: 6. CDR3 length equals 13 residues. CDR3 loop: CASSLPQGTEAFF. In DNA form, the CDR3 reads TGTGCCAGCAGCCTCCCACAGGGGACTGAAGCTTTCTTT.

This rearrangement joins TRBV5-6 to TRBJ1-1; a weak D match, TRBD1 (6 bases). Germline CDR1 and CDR2: SGHDT and YYEEEE. V was shortened by 2 bases and J by 4 bases, with 18 bases between the two germline ends. This CDR3 comprises 16 residues. The chain's CDR3 is CASSFSPDKGGTEAFF. In DNA, the CDR3 is TGTGCCAGCAGCTTTAGTCCGGACAAAGGGGGCACTGAAGCTTTCTTT.